Given below is one T cell receptor (beta chain) in context. TCRdb keeps only in-frame clones here, not all; method: immunoSEQ multiplex PCR. The sample carries 2 million or so clones, about 95% recorded once. The data are from a study of shared clonotypes between healthy human individuals. V was cut by 0 bases and J by 1 base, with 12 bases left in between. Germline loops: CDR1 SGHDN, CDR2 FVKESK. CDR3 length: 17 residues. The clonotype comes from a man between 18 and 35 years old in good health. The rearrangement uses TRBV14 and TRBJ2-2; a weak D match, TRBD2 (6 bases). The sequencing input was naive CD4+ T cells sorted from blood. Subset: CD45RA+ positively selected. The CDR3 sequence: CASSQDGTSRNTGELFF. The CDR3 coding sequence is TGTGCCAGCAGCCAAGATGGCACTAGCCGGAACACCGGGGAGCTGTTTTTT.